The rows below give T cell receptor beta chains drawn from one sample of a study of blood T cell repertoires in COVID-19. Produced via immunoSEQ multiplex PCR; TCRdb's table is partial and in-frame only. The top ten hold about 2.2% of the sample, which has 100,000 to 150,000 clones, more than 65% seen once. Sequenced: peripheral blood. These receptors came from a woman aged 65 to 85 with acute or convalescent COVID-19. Both conserved end residues are part of each CDR3. Fields, in order: CDR3 DNA, CDR3 protein, D gene, clone size, V gene, J gene. The D gene is left open where the match is weak. Size is omitted from some rows. Given values are once, few, many or a class for expanded clones.

CDR3nt: TGCGCCAGCAGTTCCGAGGGACAGTATAATTCACCCCTCCACTTT; CDR3aa: CASSSEGQYNSPLHF; d_gene: TRBD1; abundance: -; v_gene: TRBV5-1; j_gene: TRBJ1-6
CDR3nt: TGTGCCATCAGTCCCGGGACAGGGGAGGGAGCTAACTATGGCTACACCTTC; CDR3aa: CAISPGTGEGANYGYTF; d_gene: TRBD1; abundance: -; v_gene: TRBV10-3; j_gene: TRBJ1-2
CDR3nt: TGTGCCAGCAGTTACAGGAATCGGGATTCACCCCTCCACTTT; CDR3aa: CASSYRNRDSPLHF; d_gene: -; abundance: -; v_gene: TRBV6-5; j_gene: TRBJ1-6
CDR3nt: TGTGCCAGCTCACCACGGGCAGGGAACACTGAAGCTTTCTTT; CDR3aa: CASSPRAGNTEAFF; d_gene: -; abundance: -; v_gene: TRBV18; j_gene: TRBJ1-1
CDR3nt: TGTGCCAGCAGCCGCTCCGGGACAGGGGACCCCTACGAGCAGTACTTC; CDR3aa: CASSRSGTGDPYEQYF; d_gene: TRBD1; abundance: -; v_gene: TRBV25-1; j_gene: TRBJ2-7
CDR3nt: TGTGCCAGCTCTCCTATATCTCAGGGAAGGGACGAGCAGTACTTC; CDR3aa: CASSPISQGRDEQYF; d_gene: -; abundance: -; v_gene: TRBV18; j_gene: TRBJ2-7
CDR3nt: TGTGCCACTGGGACAGGGGCCCGTGAAGCTTTCTTT; CDR3aa: CATGTGAREAFF; d_gene: TRBD1; abundance: -; v_gene: TRBV10-3; j_gene: TRBJ1-1
CDR3nt: TGCAGCGTTGAAGATCGCCAAGGGGGATATGGCTACACCTTC; CDR3aa: CSVEDRQGGYGYTF; d_gene: -; abundance: few; v_gene: TRBV29-1; j_gene: TRBJ1-2
CDR3nt: TGTGCCAGCAGCTTAGATCAAAACACTGAAGCTTTCTTT; CDR3aa: CASSLDQNTEAFF; d_gene: -; abundance: -; v_gene: TRBV13; j_gene: TRBJ1-1
CDR3nt: TGTGCCACCAGTGATCAGGGCAAGATAGGGGGCTCGGGGAAAGAGACCCAGTACTTC; CDR3aa: CATSDQGKIGGSGKETQYF; d_gene: TRBD1; abundance: few; v_gene: TRBV24-1; j_gene: TRBJ2-5
CDR3nt: TGTGCCAGCAGTTACTTTTTTGGGACAGTGAACACCGGGGAGCTGTTTTTT; CDR3aa: CASSYFFGTVNTGELFF; d_gene: TRBD1; abundance: few; v_gene: TRBV6-2/TRBV6-3; j_gene: TRBJ2-2
CDR3nt: TGTGCCAGCAGCGTAACCCCAACAGGGGATAACCAAGCTTTCTTT; CDR3aa: CASSVTPTGDNQAFF; d_gene: TRBD1; abundance: -; v_gene: TRBV9; j_gene: TRBJ1-1
CDR3nt: TGTGCCAGCAGCAGAACCGGGACAGGCCCGCTAGATACGCAGTATTTT; CDR3aa: CASSRTGTGPLDTQYF; d_gene: TRBD1; abundance: -; v_gene: TRBV2; j_gene: TRBJ2-3
CDR3nt: TGTGCCAGCAGCGCTTACTGGAGCTCCTATAATTCACCCCTCCACTTT; CDR3aa: CASSAYWSSYNSPLHF; d_gene: -; abundance: -; v_gene: TRBV7-7; j_gene: TRBJ1-6
CDR3nt: TGTGCCATCAGTGAGTCGTGGCAGGGAACCCACGAGCAGTACTTC; CDR3aa: CAISESWQGTHEQYF; d_gene: -; abundance: few; v_gene: TRBV10-3; j_gene: TRBJ2-7
CDR3nt: TGTGCCAGCAGTCCCTGGGGGGGGCGTCTCCACGAGCAGTACTTC; CDR3aa: CASSPWGGRLHEQYF; d_gene: -; abundance: few; v_gene: TRBV6-6; j_gene: TRBJ2-7
CDR3nt: TGTGCCAGTAGTATAAGGACGGCAGGGGATAATAATTCACCCCTCCACTTT; CDR3aa: CASSIRTAGDNNSPLHF; d_gene: -; abundance: -; v_gene: TRBV19; j_gene: TRBJ1-6
CDR3nt: TGCGCCAGCAGCGGGAGCACAGATACGCAGTATTTT; CDR3aa: CASSGSTDTQYF; d_gene: -; abundance: -; v_gene: TRBV10-1; j_gene: TRBJ2-3
CDR3nt: TGTGCCATCAGTGAGTCTTACAGGGGGCATCGGTATGGCTACACCTTC; CDR3aa: CAISESYRGHRYGYTF; d_gene: TRBD1; abundance: -; v_gene: TRBV10-3; j_gene: TRBJ1-2
CDR3nt: TGTGCCAGCAGCTTAGACCTCACGGGGGTGAACACTGAAGCTTTCTTT; CDR3aa: CASSLDLTGVNTEAFF; d_gene: -; abundance: -; v_gene: TRBV11-2; j_gene: TRBJ1-1
CDR3nt: TGTGCCAGCAGCTTGGGGTGGCAGACCCAGTACTTC; CDR3aa: CASSLGWQTQYF; d_gene: -; abundance: -; v_gene: TRBV5-6; j_gene: TRBJ2-5
CDR3nt: TGTGCCAGCAGCCCCCGAGCGGGGATCGATACGCAGTATTTT; CDR3aa: CASSPRAGIDTQYF; d_gene: TRBD2; abundance: -; v_gene: TRBV9; j_gene: TRBJ2-3
CDR3nt: TGTGCCAGCAGCTTAAACTACCAAGAGACCCAGTACTTC; CDR3aa: CASSLNYQETQYF; d_gene: -; abundance: -; v_gene: TRBV11-2; j_gene: TRBJ2-5
CDR3nt: TGTGCCAGCTCACCACGGCCCCCTAGCGGGAGCCTATCCTACAATGAGCAGTTCTTC; CDR3aa: CASSPRPPSGSLSYNEQFF; d_gene: TRBD2; abundance: -; v_gene: TRBV18; j_gene: TRBJ2-1
CDR3nt: TGTGCCAGCAGTGAGCGAGCGGGAGGGCCTAGCACAGATACGCAGTATTTT; CDR3aa: CASSERAGGPSTDTQYF; d_gene: TRBD2; abundance: once; v_gene: TRBV6-1; j_gene: TRBJ2-3
CDR3nt: TGTGCCAGCAGTGAAGCGCTTGGTAGCGGGAGATTAGAGACCCAGTACTTC; CDR3aa: CASSEALGSGRLETQYF; d_gene: TRBD2; abundance: -; v_gene: TRBV2; j_gene: TRBJ2-5
CDR3nt: TGCGCCAGCAGCCAGCTCCGCGGAGGGACGGGCTATGGCTACACCTTC; CDR3aa: CASSQLRGGTGYGYTF; d_gene: -; abundance: -; v_gene: TRBV4-3; j_gene: TRBJ1-2
CDR3nt: TGTGCCAGCAGTTTATTCTCGGACAGGATATCAGGGGCCAACGTCCTGACTTTC; CDR3aa: CASSLFSDRISGANVLTF; d_gene: TRBD1; abundance: -; v_gene: TRBV27; j_gene: TRBJ2-6
CDR3nt: TGTGCCAGCAGCCCCCGGGACAGCAATAATTCACCCCTCCACTTT; CDR3aa: CASSPRDSNNSPLHF; d_gene: TRBD1; abundance: few; v_gene: TRBV7-9; j_gene: TRBJ1-6
CDR3nt: TGTGCCAGTAGTACTAGCAGTGCAAGCGCGAACACCGGGGAGCTGTTTTTT; CDR3aa: CASSTSSASANTGELFF; d_gene: -; abundance: -; v_gene: TRBV19; j_gene: TRBJ2-2
CDR3nt: TGTGCCAGCACGACAGGGGAGAGGACTGAAGCTTTCTTT; CDR3aa: CASTTGERTEAFF; d_gene: TRBD1; abundance: few; v_gene: TRBV2; j_gene: TRBJ1-1
CDR3nt: TGTGCCAGCAGTGTCACTCCCGCAACTAATGAAAAACTGTTTTTT; CDR3aa: CASSVTPATNEKLFF; d_gene: -; abundance: -; v_gene: TRBV2; j_gene: TRBJ1-4
CDR3nt: TGCGCCAGCAGCACAAAACGTACCGGGGAGCTGTTTTTT; CDR3aa: CASSTKRTGELFF; d_gene: -; abundance: -; v_gene: TRBV5-1; j_gene: TRBJ2-2
CDR3nt: TGTGCCAGTAGTATAACGGGGGGACGGTTGAACACTGAAGCTTTCTTT; CDR3aa: CASSITGGRLNTEAFF; d_gene: -; abundance: -; v_gene: TRBV19; j_gene: TRBJ1-1
CDR3nt: TGTGCCAGCAGCTCTTCGCGCTCCTACGAGCAGTACTTC; CDR3aa: CASSSSRSYEQYF; d_gene: -; abundance: few; v_gene: TRBV5-6; j_gene: TRBJ2-7
CDR3nt: TGTGCCAGCTCTAAAGGGGGTACAAACACTGAAGCTTTCTTT; CDR3aa: CASSKGGTNTEAFF; d_gene: -; abundance: -; v_gene: TRBV6-6; j_gene: TRBJ1-1
CDR3nt: TGCAGCGTTGGACTACCGGGCTACGAGCAGTACTTC; CDR3aa: CSVGLPGYEQYF; d_gene: -; abundance: -; v_gene: TRBV29-1; j_gene: TRBJ2-7
CDR3nt: TGTGCCACCAGCATTGTCGGGGGGAGCAATCAGCCCCAGCATTTT; CDR3aa: CATSIVGGSNQPQHF; d_gene: -; abundance: -; v_gene: TRBV15; j_gene: TRBJ1-5
CDR3nt: TGTGCCAGCAGTGAAGCGATCGGGGGACAGGGCACGGAGACCCAGTACTTC; CDR3aa: CASSEAIGGQGTETQYF; d_gene: TRBD1; abundance: few; v_gene: TRBV2; j_gene: TRBJ2-5
CDR3nt: TGTGCCAGTAGTAGCGGAGTTTCCTACGAGCAGTACTTC; CDR3aa: CASSSGVSYEQYF; d_gene: -; abundance: -; v_gene: TRBV19; j_gene: TRBJ2-7